This T cell receptor (beta chain) was found in a study of blood T cell repertoires in COVID-19. Followed longitudinally, the Seattle patients had been enrolled during active infection. Germline CDR1 and CDR2: MNHNY and SVGAGI (reference sequence). Trimming pared 2 bases from V and 5 bases from J, leaving 15 bases between. CDR3 size: 15 residues. Study processing details: Estimation of nucleated cell counts was performed using reference gene primer amplification. Assay: immunoSEQ multiplex PCR; the TCRdb copy retains only in-frame clones and omits some. The DNA gave D and trimming, while V, J and clone size come from that table. The sample has about 350,000 clones; about 92% are singletons.

Sample: peripheral blood. The rearrangement joins TRBV6-6 to TRBJ1-1; a possible D gene is TRBD1 (5 bases). This sequence was found in a woman aged 55-75 years with COVID-19, enrolled during active disease. Here the CDR3 reads CASSYAAGRGTEAFF. CDR3 in DNA: TGTGCCAGCAGTTACGCAGCAGGGAGGGGAACTGAAGCTTTCTTT.